A single sample gave rise to the 2 T cell receptor beta chains below, sequenced in a study of shared clonotypes between healthy human individuals. Clones were read by immunoSEQ multiplex PCR, and TCRdb kept only the in-frame ones, dropping some. Among about 2 million clones listed, about 95% were seen once. Naive CD8 cells lacked CD45RO and underwent positive selection for CCR7, leaving out terminally differentiated effector memory CD45RA+ cells. Sequencing input: naive CD8+ T cells sorted from blood. The receptors come from a man between 18 and 35 years old in good health.

The chain uses TRBV6-5 and TRBJ1-6; D remains unclear. This CDR3 contains 14 residues. The ends were cut back, 0 bases at V and 12 bases at J, with 12 bases in the middle. Per germline, CDR1 MNHEY and CDR2 SVGAGI. The CDR3 DNA sequence: TGTGCCAGCAGTTACTCGAGAGGAATAGGACCCCTCCACTTT. Translating gives CASSYSRGIGPLHF.

The rearrangement joins TRBV7-9 to TRBJ1-1; 11 bases line up with TRBD1. The trim removed 1 base at V and 8 bases at J, leaving 3 bases unmatched. This CDR3 region has 14 residues. Germline CDR1 SEHNR, CDR2 FQNEAQ (reference sequence). The CDR3 sequence is CASSLGTGGGEAFF. Written as DNA, the CDR3 is TGTGCCAGCAGCTTAGGGACAGGGGGCGGGGAAGCTTTCTTT.